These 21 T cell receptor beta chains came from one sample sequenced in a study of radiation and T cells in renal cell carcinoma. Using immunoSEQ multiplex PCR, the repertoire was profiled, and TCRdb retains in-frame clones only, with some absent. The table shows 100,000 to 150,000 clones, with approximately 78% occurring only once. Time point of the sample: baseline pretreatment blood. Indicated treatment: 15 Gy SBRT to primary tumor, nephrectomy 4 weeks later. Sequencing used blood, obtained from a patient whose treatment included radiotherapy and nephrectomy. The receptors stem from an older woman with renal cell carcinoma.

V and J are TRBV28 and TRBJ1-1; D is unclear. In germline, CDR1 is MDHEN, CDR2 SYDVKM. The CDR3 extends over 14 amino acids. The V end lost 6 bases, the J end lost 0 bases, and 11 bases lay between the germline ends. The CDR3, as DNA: TGTGCCAGCAGCCCTACTGGAGTGAACACTGAAGCTTTCTTT. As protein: CASSPTGVNTEAFF.

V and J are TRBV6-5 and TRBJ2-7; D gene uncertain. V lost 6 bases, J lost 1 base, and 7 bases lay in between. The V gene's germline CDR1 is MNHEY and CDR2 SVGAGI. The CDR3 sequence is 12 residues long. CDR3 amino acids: CASSSQSYEQYF. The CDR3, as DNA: TGTGCCAGCAGCTCCCAATCCTACGAGCAGTACTTC.

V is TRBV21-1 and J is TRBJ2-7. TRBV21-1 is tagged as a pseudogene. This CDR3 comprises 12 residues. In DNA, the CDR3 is TGTGCCAGCAGCAAAATGGAAGGCGAGCAGTACTTC. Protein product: CASSKMEGEQYF.

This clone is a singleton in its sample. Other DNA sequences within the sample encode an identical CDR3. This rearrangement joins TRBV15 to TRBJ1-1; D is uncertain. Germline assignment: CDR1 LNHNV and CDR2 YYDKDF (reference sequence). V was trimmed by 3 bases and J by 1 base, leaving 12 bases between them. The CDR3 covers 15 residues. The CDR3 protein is CATSRDRATNTEAFF. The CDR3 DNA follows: TGTGCCACCAGCAGGGATAGGGCTACGAACACTGAAGCTTTCTTT.

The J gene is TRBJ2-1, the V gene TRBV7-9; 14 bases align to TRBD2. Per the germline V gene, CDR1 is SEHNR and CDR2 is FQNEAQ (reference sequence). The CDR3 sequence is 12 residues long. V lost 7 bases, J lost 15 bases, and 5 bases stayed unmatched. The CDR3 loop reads CASIWTSGRMFF. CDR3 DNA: TGTGCCAGCATTTGGACTAGCGGGAGGATGTTCTTC.

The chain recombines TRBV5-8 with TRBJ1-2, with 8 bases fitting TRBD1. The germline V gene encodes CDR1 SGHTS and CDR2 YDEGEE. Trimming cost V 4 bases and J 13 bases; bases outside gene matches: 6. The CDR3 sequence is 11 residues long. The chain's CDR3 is CASSPQGAGTF. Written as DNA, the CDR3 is TGTGCCAGCAGCCCCCAGGGGGCAGGCACCTTC.

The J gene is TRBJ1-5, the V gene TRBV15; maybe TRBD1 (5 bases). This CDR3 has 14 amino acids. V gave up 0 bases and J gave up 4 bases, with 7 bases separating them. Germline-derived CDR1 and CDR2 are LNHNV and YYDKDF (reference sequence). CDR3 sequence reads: CATSREGGNQPQHF. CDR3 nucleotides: TGTGCCACCAGCAGAGAGGGGGGGAATCAGCCCCAGCATTTT.

CDR3 nucleotide sequence: TGCAGCGCTAATGACGGTTTTGACTACGAGCAGTACTTC. Amino acids: CSANDGFDYEQYF. The rearrangement joins TRBV29-1 to TRBJ2-7; D is unclear. This CDR3 has 13 amino acids. The germline gives CDR1 SQVTM, CDR2 ANQGSEA. The ends were cut back, 7 bases at V and 3 bases at J, with 16 bases in the middle.

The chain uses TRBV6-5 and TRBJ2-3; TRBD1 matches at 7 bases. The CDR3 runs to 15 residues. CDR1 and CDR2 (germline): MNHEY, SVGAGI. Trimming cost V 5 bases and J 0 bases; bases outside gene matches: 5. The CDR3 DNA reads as TGTGCCAGCAGTCAGGACAGGCCTAGCACAGATACGCAGTATTTT. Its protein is CASSQDRPSTDTQYF.

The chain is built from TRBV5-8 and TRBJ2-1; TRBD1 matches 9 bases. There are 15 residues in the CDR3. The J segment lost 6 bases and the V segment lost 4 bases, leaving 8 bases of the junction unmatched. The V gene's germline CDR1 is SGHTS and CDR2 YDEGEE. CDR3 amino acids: CASSRGQGLLNEQFF. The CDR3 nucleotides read TGTGCCAGCAGCCGAGGACAGGGGCTTCTCAATGAGCAGTTCTTC.

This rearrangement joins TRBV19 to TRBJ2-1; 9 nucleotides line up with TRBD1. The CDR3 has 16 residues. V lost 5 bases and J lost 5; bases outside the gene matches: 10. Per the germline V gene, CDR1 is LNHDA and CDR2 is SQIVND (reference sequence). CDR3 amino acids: CASSSHYRGLDNEQFF. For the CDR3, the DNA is TGTGCCAGTAGTTCCCACTACAGGGGGCTTGACAATGAGCAGTTCTTC.

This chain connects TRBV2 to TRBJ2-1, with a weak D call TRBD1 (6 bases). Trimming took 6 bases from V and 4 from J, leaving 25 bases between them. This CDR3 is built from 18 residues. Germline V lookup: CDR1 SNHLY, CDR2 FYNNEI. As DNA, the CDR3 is TGTGCCAGCAGAGGGGGACAAACGGAACCCCCTAGTTACAATGAGCAGTTCTTC. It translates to CASRGGQTEPPSYNEQFF.

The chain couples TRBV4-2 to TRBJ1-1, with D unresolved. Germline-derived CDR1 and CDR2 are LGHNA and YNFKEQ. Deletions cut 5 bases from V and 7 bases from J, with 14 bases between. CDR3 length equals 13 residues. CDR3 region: CASSLVRDNEAFF. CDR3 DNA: TGTGCCAGCAGCTTGGTCCGGGATAATGAAGCTTTCTTT.

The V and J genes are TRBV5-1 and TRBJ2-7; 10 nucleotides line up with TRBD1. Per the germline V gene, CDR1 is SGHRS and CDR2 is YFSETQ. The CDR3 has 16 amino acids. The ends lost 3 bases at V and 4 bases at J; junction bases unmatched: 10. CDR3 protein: CASSSSGTGVSYEQYF. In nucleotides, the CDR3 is TGCGCCAGCAGCTCCTCTGGGACAGGGGTTTCGTACGAGCAGTACTTC.

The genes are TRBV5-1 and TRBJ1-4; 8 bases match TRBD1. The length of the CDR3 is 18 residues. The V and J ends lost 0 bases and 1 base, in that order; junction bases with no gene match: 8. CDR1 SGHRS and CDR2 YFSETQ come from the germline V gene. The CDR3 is CASSLAANGQGTNEKLFF. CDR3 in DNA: TGCGCCAGCAGCTTGGCGGCTAACGGACAGGGAACTAATGAAAAACTGTTTTTT. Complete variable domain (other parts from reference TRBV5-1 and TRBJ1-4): KAGVTQTPRYLIKTRGQQVTLSCSPISGHRSVSWYQQTPGQGLQFLFEYFSETQRNKGNFPGRFSGRQFSNSRSEMNVSTLELGDSALYLCASSLAANGQGTNEKLFFGSGTQLSVL.

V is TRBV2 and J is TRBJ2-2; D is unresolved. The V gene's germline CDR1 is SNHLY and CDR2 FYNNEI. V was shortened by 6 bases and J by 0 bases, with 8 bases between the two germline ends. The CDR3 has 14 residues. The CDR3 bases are TGTGCCAGCAGGGCACAAGCGAACACCGGGGAGCTGTTTTTT. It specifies CASRAQANTGELFF.

CDR3 nucleotide sequence: TGCAGCGTTGGGCAGACGCTTGGCGAGCAGTACTTC. Translation gives CSVGQTLGEQYF. This chain connects TRBV29-1 to TRBJ2-7, with D uncertain. V shed 4 bases and J shed 6 bases, with 13 bases lying between them. This CDR3 comprises 12 residues. Germline CDR1 is SQVTM and CDR2 is ANQGSEA.

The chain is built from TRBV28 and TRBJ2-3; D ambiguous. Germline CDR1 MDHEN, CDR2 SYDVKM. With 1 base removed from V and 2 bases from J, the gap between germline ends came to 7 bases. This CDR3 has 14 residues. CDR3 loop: CASSLSQVTDTQYF. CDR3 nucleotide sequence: TGTGCCAGCAGTTTATCGCAGGTCACAGATACGCAGTATTTT.

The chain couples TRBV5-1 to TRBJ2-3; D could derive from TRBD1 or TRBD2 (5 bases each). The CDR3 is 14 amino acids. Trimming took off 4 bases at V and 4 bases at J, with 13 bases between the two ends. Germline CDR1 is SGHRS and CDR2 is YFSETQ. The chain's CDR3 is CASSEGLSPDTQYF. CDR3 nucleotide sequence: TGCGCCAGCAGCGAGGGGTTGAGCCCAGATACGCAGTATTTT.

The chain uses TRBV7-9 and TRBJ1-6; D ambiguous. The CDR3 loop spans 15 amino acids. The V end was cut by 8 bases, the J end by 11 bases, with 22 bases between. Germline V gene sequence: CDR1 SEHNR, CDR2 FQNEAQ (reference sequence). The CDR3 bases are TGTGCCAGCGCCAATATTACGTTCCGAGGGACACCCCTCCACTTT. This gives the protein CASANITFRGTPLHF.

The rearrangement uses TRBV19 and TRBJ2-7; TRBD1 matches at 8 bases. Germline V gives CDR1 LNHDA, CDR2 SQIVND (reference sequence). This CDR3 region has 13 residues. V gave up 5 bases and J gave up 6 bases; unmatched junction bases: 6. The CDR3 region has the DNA TGTGCCAGTAGTCCCCAGGGGGCGGGCGAGCAGTACTTC. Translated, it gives CASSPQGAGEQYF.